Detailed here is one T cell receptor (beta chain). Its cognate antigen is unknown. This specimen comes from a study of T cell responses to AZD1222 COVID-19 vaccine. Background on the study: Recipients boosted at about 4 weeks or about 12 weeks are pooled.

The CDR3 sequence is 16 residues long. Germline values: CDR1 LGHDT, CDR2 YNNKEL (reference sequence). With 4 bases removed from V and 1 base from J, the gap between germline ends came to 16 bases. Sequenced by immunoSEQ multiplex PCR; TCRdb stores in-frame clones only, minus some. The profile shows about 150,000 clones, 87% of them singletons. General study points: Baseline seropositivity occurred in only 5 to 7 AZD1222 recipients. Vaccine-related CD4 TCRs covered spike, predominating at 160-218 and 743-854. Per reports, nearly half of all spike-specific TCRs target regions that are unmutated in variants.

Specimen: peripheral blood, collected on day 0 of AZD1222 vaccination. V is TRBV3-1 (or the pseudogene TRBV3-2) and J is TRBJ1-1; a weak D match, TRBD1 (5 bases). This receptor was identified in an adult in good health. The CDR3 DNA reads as TGTGCCAGCAGCCCCGCCCAGGCCGGGGGGAACACTGAAGCTTTCTTT. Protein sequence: CASSPAQAGGNTEAFF.